Presented here are 11 T cell receptor beta chains from one specimen sequenced in a study of technical replicates of blood from a handful of donors. Measured with immunoSEQ multiplex PCR; TCRdb has only the in-frame clones, and not every one. The repertoire consists of some 68,000 clones, with over 95% occurring once and the leading ten covering approximately 0.22%. Source material: T cells isolated from PBMCs. These receptors were taken from a human donor in good health.

The chain employs TRBV18 and TRBJ2-3; D possibly corresponds to TRBD2 (6 bases). CDR3 length: 16 residues. The germline gives CDR1 KGHSH, CDR2 LQKENI. Trimming stripped 0 bases from V and 0 bases from J, with 10 bases between. The CDR3 nucleotides are TGTGCCAGCTCACCACCTCTCAGCGGGAGCACAGATACGCAGTATTTT. It is translated as CASSPPLSGSTDTQYF. Filled out from reference TRBV18 and TRBJ2-3, the complete variable domain reads NAGVMQNPRHLVRRRGQEARLRCSPMKGHSHVYWYRQLPEEGLKFMVYLQKENIIDESGMPKERFSAEFPKEGPSILRIQQVVRGDSAAYFCASSPPLSGSTDTQYFGPGTRLTVL.

CDR3 coding DNA: TGTGCCAGCAGTCACAGCCGGGACAGGGGTTACCACGAGCAGTACTTC. Amino acids: CASSHSRDRGYHEQYF. This rearrangement joins TRBV28 to TRBJ2-7, with 10 bases lining up with TRBD1. There are 16 residues in the CDR3. V shed 5 bases, J shed 5 bases, and the junction held 12 bases outside the gene matches. The V gene's germline CDR1 is MDHEN and CDR2 SYDVKM.

J is TRBJ1-5 and V is TRBV2, with 9 bases that match TRBD1. This CDR3 region has 13 residues. The V segment lost 11 bases and the J segment 3 bases; nucleotides outside the gene matches: 5. Germline CDR1 SNHLY, CDR2 FYNNEI. The CDR3 DNA reads TGTGCCGGGGGACAGGGACTCAATCAGCCCCAGCATTTT. This gives the protein CAGGQGLNQPQHF.

This chain's CDR3 is CASSSVAGHYNEQFF. CDR3 bases: TGTGCCAGCAGTTCCGTAGCGGGACACTACAATGAGCAGTTCTTC. The V gene is TRBV6-6, the J gene TRBJ2-1, with 8 bases that match TRBD2. Germline V gene lookup returns CDR1 MNHNY and CDR2 SVGAGI (reference sequence). The CDR3 loop spans 15 amino acids. V was clipped by 4 bases and J by 3 bases; unmatched bases: 5.

V gene TRBV4-1 combines with J gene TRBJ2-7, with D tentatively TRBD1 (6 bases). CDR1 and CDR2 (germline): MGHRA, YSYEKL. The V end lost 4 bases, the J end lost 1 base, and 17 bases lay between the germline ends. The CDR3 is 16 amino acids. The DNA for the CDR3 is TGCGCCAGCAGCCCCCGTTCCCGGACAGCTTCCTACGAGCAGTACTTC. Protein product: CASSPRSRTASYEQYF.

This clone has just one count. V is TRBV19 and J is TRBJ1-2, with TRBD1 as a possible D gene (5 bases). The V gene's germline CDR1 is LNHDA and CDR2 SQIVND (reference sequence). V was clipped by 8 bases and J by 3 bases, with 10 bases between them. The CDR3 consists of 12 residues. The CDR3 nucleotides read TGTGCCAGTTCCCGGGACTACTATGGCTACACCTTC. It specifies CASSRDYYGYTF.

This chain connects TRBV4-1 to TRBJ2-7; the D is unclear. Germline CDR1 and CDR2: MGHRA and YSYEKL. The CDR3 extends over 14 amino acids. Trimming pared 1 base from V and 7 bases from J, leaving 14 bases between. The DNA for the CDR3 is TGCGCCAGCAGCCAAGGATCAAGAAGGCGGGAGCAGTACTTC. Amino acids: CASSQGSRRREQYF.

This clone appeared once. The chain is built from TRBV27 and TRBJ2-7; 9 bases map to TRBD2. Germline V CDR1 and CDR2: MNHEY, SMNVEV (reference sequence). V dropped 5 bases and J dropped 3; count of bases not matched to a gene: 8. CDR3 length equals 15 residues. The CDR3 DNA reads TGTGCCAGCAGTCCGTCCGGGACTAGCTTCTACGAGCAGTACTTC. Translated, it gives CASSPSGTSFYEQYF.

The chain is built from TRBV19 and TRBJ2-7, with TRBD2 as a possible D gene (6 bases). Trimming cost V 6 bases and J 0 bases, with 18 bases left between them. There are 16 residues in the CDR3. Germline-derived CDR1 and CDR2 are LNHDA and SQIVND (reference sequence). The CDR3 region has the DNA TGTGCCAGTAGCGCCGCCGGGACTTTCGACTCCTACGAGCAGTACTTC. This translates into CASSAAGTFDSYEQYF.

This rearrangement joins TRBV6-1 to TRBJ2-3; D perhaps matches TRBD1 (5 bases). This CDR3 contains 14 residues. Deletions cut 4 bases from V and 3 bases from J, with 11 bases between. Germline assignment: CDR1 MNHNS and CDR2 SASEGT. The CDR3 region is CASSGLGPTDTQYF. DNA of the CDR3: TGTGCCAGCAGTGGTCTGGGGCCAACAGATACGCAGTATTTT.

The chain uses TRBV5-4 and TRBJ2-1, with 11 nucleotides matching TRBD2. This CDR3 has 19 residues. Germline CDR1 SGHNT, CDR2 YYREEE (reference sequence). V shed 0 bases, J shed 0 bases, and the junction held 8 bases outside the gene matches. This CDR3 is CASSLAMRTSGSSYNEQFF. CDR3 bases: TGTGCCAGCAGCTTGGCGATGAGGACTAGCGGGTCCTCCTACAATGAGCAGTTCTTC.